The next 14 T cell receptor beta chains were all read from a single sample in a study of PD-L1 blockade in urothelial cancer. Regarding time point: pretreatment peripheral blood. Data came from immunoSEQ multiplex PCR; TCRdb stores just in-frame clones and leaves some out. The table includes 100,000 to 150,000 clones, roughly 84% detected once. Here the sequenced sample was PBMCs, taken around atezolizumab (anti-PD-L1) treatment. The receptors stem from a man between 45 and 60 years old with urothelial cancer.

The V gene is TRBV20-1, the J gene TRBJ1-2; maybe TRBD1 (6 bases). V lost 8 bases and J 5 bases, leaving 12 bases between the germline ends. From germline, CDR1 is DFQATT and CDR2 SNEGSKA (reference sequence). The CDR3 runs 11 residues. This CDR3 is CSRTERYGYTF. The CDR3 nucleotides are TGCAGTCGGACAGAGAGATATGGCTACACCTTC.

J is TRBJ1-3 and V is TRBV6-5; no definite D call. The CDR3 is 14 amino acids. V lost 6 bases and J lost 4, with 13 bases in between. From germline, CDR1 is MNHEY and CDR2 SVGAGI. CDR3 sequence reads: CASRTSSAGNTIYF. Here the CDR3 DNA reads TGTGCCAGCAGAACTTCCTCCGCCGGAAACACCATATATTTT.

This clone has just one count. V usage is TRBV18 and J usage is TRBJ1-1; a possible D gene is TRBD1 (5 bases). CDR3 length: 15 residues. The V end was cut by 3 bases, the J end by 1 base, with 12 bases between. Germline CDR1 reads KGHSH; CDR2 reads LQKENI. The CDR3 DNA reads TGTGCCAGCTCACCCCAGGGAACTGGGAACACTGAAGCTTTCTTT. Its translation is CASSPQGTGNTEAFF. The variable domain in full, with the rest retrieved from reference TRBV18 and TRBJ1-1, is NAGVMQNPRHLVRRRGQEARLRCSPMKGHSHVYWYRQLPEEGLKFMVYLQKENIIDESGMPKERFSAEFPKEGPSILRIQQVVRGDSAAYFCASSPQGTGNTEAFFGQGTRLTVV.

This clone was counted once. The V call is TRBV7-2, the J call TRBJ2-2; maybe TRBD1 (6 bases). Germline CDR1 SGHTA, CDR2 FQGNSA. Trimming stripped 5 bases from V and 4 bases from J, with 17 bases between. The CDR3 consists of 16 residues. The CDR3 DNA follows: TGTGCCAGCAGCCACCACTCCGGGACAAGCACCGGGGAGCTGTTTTTT. This gives the protein CASSHHSGTSTGELFF.

The V gene is TRBV18, the J gene TRBJ1-3; 7 bases line up with TRBD1. The V gene end was trimmed by 6 bases and the J gene end by 3 bases; junction bases not matched to a gene: 8. The CDR3 contains 15 residues. CDR1 and CDR2 (germline): KGHSH, LQKENI. The CDR3 region has the DNA TGTGCCAGCTCGCGCGACAGGGTTGATGGAAACACCATATATTTT. This codes for CASSRDRVDGNTIYF.

The chain links TRBV6-5 to TRBJ2-7; D perhaps matches TRBD1 (5 bases). There are 15 residues in the CDR3. V was clipped by 1 base and J by 1 base, with 11 bases between them. Per the germline V gene, CDR1 is MNHEY and CDR2 is SVGAGI. The CDR3 spells CASSYFTGSSYEQYF. In DNA form, the CDR3 reads TGTGCCAGCAGTTACTTTACAGGCAGTTCCTACGAGCAGTACTTC.

The V and J genes are TRBV5-1 and TRBJ1-4, with D possibly matching TRBD1 (5 bases). Deletions cut 4 bases from V and 3 bases from J, with 13 bases between. Germline CDR1 reads SGHRS; CDR2 reads YFSETQ. The CDR3 loop spans 15 amino acids. The CDR3 is CASSAQAGANEKLFF. CDR3 sequence (DNA): TGCGCCAGCAGCGCCCAAGCGGGGGCTAATGAAAAACTGTTTTTT.

The chain recombines TRBV30 with TRBJ1-3; no firm D call. With 3 bases removed from V and 4 bases from J, the gap between germline ends came to 7 bases. In germline, CDR1 is GTSNPN, CDR2 SVGIG (reference sequence). The CDR3 runs to 12 residues. This CDR3 reads CAWSESGNTIYF. The CDR3 DNA is TGTGCCTGGAGCGAGTCGGGAAACACCATATATTTT.

DNA of the CDR3: TGTGCCAGTAGTCAGTTGAACACTGAAGCTTTCTTT. This sequence encodes CASSQLNTEAFF. The chain has TRBV19 and TRBJ1-1; D is unclear. The CDR3 runs to 12 residues. V lost 5 bases to trimming and J lost 0 bases, with 4 bases between them. The germline V gene has CDR1 LNHDA and CDR2 SQIVND (reference sequence). The full variable domain, completed using reference TRBV19 and TRBJ1-1, is DGGITQSPKYLFRKEGQNVTLSCEQNLNHDAMYWYRQDPGQGLRLIYYSQIVNDFQKGDIAEGYSVSREKKESFPLTVTSAQKNPTAFYLCASSQLNTEAFFGQGTRLTVV.

The chain couples TRBV30 to TRBJ2-3; D is uncertain. This CDR3 has 13 amino acids. From germline, CDR1 is GTSNPN and CDR2 SVGIG (reference sequence). Trimming cost V 0 bases and J 5 bases, with 9 bases left between them. The CDR3 is CAWSVISGDTQYF. In DNA form, the CDR3 reads TGTGCCTGGAGTGTAATATCGGGAGATACGCAGTATTTT.

The chain is built from TRBV9 and TRBJ2-1, with 9 bases that match TRBD1. Germline values: CDR1 SGDLS, CDR2 YYNGEE. Trimming cost V 4 bases and J 8 bases; bases outside gene matches: 10. The CDR3 sequence is 15 residues long. CDR3 protein: CASSPTDRGVDEQFF. CDR3 bases: TGTGCCAGCAGCCCAACGGACAGGGGTGTCGATGAGCAGTTCTTC.

The V call is TRBV29-1, the J call TRBJ2-7; 8 bases line up with TRBD1. J lost 1 base, V lost 4 bases, and 3 bases had no gene match. CDR1 is SQVTM and CDR2 is ANQGSEA in the germline V gene. The CDR3 is 13 amino acids. DNA of the CDR3: TGCAGCGTTGGAGGACAGGGTTCCTACGAGCAGTACTTC. Translation: CSVGGQGSYEQYF.

The chain uses TRBV2 and TRBJ2-7; 13 nucleotides agree with TRBD2. The CDR3 is 15 residues long. Trimming took 6 bases from V and 0 from J; bases not matched to a gene: 2. CDR1 and CDR2 (germline): SNHLY, FYNNEI. CDR3 sequence (DNA): TGTGCCAGCAGCGGACTAGCGGGGGACTCCTACGAGCAGTACTTC. The encoded protein is CASSGLAGDSYEQYF.

This clone was seen more than once but under ten times. The chain is built from TRBV9 and TRBJ1-2; 7 nucleotides match TRBD1. CDR1 and CDR2 (germline): SGDLS, YYNGEE. This CDR3 has 15 amino acids. The V gene end was trimmed by 0 bases and the J gene end by 8 bases; junction bases not matched to a gene: 10. The chain's CDR3 is CASSVVTGVNEGYTF. CDR3 DNA: TGTGCCAGCAGCGTAGTCACAGGGGTCAATGAAGGCTACACCTTC.